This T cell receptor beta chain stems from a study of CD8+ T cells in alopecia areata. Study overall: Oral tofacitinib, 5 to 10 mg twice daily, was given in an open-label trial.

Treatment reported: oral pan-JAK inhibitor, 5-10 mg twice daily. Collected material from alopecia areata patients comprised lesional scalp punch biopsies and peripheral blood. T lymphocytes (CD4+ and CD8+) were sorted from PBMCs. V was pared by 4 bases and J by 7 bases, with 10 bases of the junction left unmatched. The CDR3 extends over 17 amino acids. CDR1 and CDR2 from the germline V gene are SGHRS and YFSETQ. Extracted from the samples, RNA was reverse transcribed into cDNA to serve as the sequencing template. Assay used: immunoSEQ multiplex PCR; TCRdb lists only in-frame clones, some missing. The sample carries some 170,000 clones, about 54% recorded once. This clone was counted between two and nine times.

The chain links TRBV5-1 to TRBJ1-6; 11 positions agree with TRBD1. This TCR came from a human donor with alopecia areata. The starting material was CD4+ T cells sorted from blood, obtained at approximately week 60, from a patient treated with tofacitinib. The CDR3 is CASSTVFGTGGNSPLHF. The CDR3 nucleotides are TGCGCCAGCAGCACGGTATTCGGGACAGGGGGAAATTCACCCCTCCACTTT.